Listed below are T cell receptor beta chains from one sample, sequenced in a study of T cells in Graves' hyperthyroidism and ophthalmopathy. TCRdb reprocessed the multiplex PCR reads via MiXCR and lists one record per CDR3 protein. Among roughly 580,000 distinct CDR3 sequences listed, approximately 15% were seen once. The sample consisted of blood. The receptors originated from a woman in her thirties with Graves' hyperthyroidism that later progressed to Graves' ophthalmopathy. CDR3s include the opening cysteine and the closing phenylalanine or tryptophan. Each record gives: J gene, clone size, V gene, CDR3 protein. Size values are once, few and many counts, or a class for expanded clones, and some rows have none.

J: TRBJ1-1; size: .; V: TRBV4-3; CDR3: CASSQLEGGREAFF
J: TRBJ1-4; size: many; V: TRBV10-3; CDR3: CAISPEGLGQKLFF
J: TRBJ2-5; size: .; V: TRBV7-8; CDR3: CASSPPGGGRGYF
J: TRBJ2-3; size: few; V: TRBV5-1; CDR3: CASSLSESTDTQYF
J: TRBJ2-7; size: .; V: TRBV4-1; CDR3: CASSQVPEAYEQYF
J: TRBJ1-4; size: few; V: TRBV9; CDR3: CASSAEGQRDEKLFF
J: TRBJ2-7; size: few; V: TRBV19; CDR3: CASSPLRGGSQYEQYF
J: TRBJ2-4; size: .; V: TRBV7-2; CDR3: CASSLDSREMNIQYF
J: TRBJ2-1; size: few; V: TRBV9; CDR3: CASSVDGQSSYNEQFF
J: TRBJ2-3; size: few; V: TRBV27; CDR3: CASSFLITTDTQYF
J: TRBJ2-5; size: many; V: TRBV27; CDR3: CASSFRAKETQYF
J: TRBJ2-7; size: few; V: TRBV30; CDR3: CAWGLPSPLAGGRHEQYF
J: TRBJ2-2; size: .; V: TRBV2; CDR3: CASSQVPTNTGELFF
J: TRBJ2-5; size: many; V: TRBV7-2; CDR3: CASSLAHQLETQYF
J: TRBJ2-5; size: .; V: TRBV11-2; CDR3: CASSLEAERGYQETQYF
J: TRBJ2-4; size: many; V: TRBV24-1; CDR3: CATSEDEGNIQYF
J: TRBJ2-1; size: few; V: TRBV19; CDR3: CASSISGNLYNEQFF
J: TRBJ2-1; size: few; V: TRBV7-9; CDR3: CASSPQGSGSPAYNEQFF
J: TRBJ2-7; size: many; V: TRBV2; CDR3: CASSEQGGSYF
J: TRBJ2-7; size: many; V: TRBV28; CDR3: CASSSSQGRYEQYF
J: TRBJ2-1; size: .; V: TRBV5-1; CDR3: CASSRQDRGQAGEFF
J: TRBJ2-7; size: .; V: TRBV10-1; CDR3: CASSEPLAGGAYEQYF
J: TRBJ2-1; size: .; V: TRBV28; CDR3: CASSFRRLAQWEQFF
J: TRBJ2-3; size: .; V: TRBV6-1; CDR3: CASGGAHTQYF
J: TRBJ2-1; size: many; V: TRBV29-1; CDR3: CSVGGTSGRAGYNEQFF
J: TRBJ2-1; size: .; V: TRBV6-2/TRBV6-3; CDR3: CASSYRSFYNEQFF